This TCR beta chain was obtained from a study of shared clonotypes between healthy human individuals. Overall study: Sampling drew on donors who were a couple of women and a few men aged 18 to 49.

The authors split each subset's genomic DNA evenly across several immunoSEQ plates. The method was immunoSEQ multiplex PCR; TCRdb's version includes in-frame clones alone and lacks a portion of them. The sample holds more than 2 million clones, around 95% seen once. Naive CD8 cells comprised CD45RO-negative, CCR7-positively selected cells, excluding terminally differentiated effector memory CD45RA+ cells. Nashville, Tennessee was home to all donors, each a Caucasian adult. What was sequenced was naive CD8+ T cells from PBMCs. The receptor was derived from a man in his late teens or twenties in good health. Some clones in this sample may be carry-over from other donors' samples.

For the CDR3, the DNA is TGTGCCACCAGCAGGACAGGGGGCTCAGACGAGCAGTACTTC. Translation gives CATSRTGGSDEQYF. The chain combines TRBV15 with TRBJ2-7; TRBD1 aligns across 10 bases. CDR1 and CDR2 (germline): LNHNV, YYDKDF (reference sequence). CDR3 length: 14 residues. With 3 bases clipped from V and 5 bases from J, the junction kept 4 bases outside the gene matches.